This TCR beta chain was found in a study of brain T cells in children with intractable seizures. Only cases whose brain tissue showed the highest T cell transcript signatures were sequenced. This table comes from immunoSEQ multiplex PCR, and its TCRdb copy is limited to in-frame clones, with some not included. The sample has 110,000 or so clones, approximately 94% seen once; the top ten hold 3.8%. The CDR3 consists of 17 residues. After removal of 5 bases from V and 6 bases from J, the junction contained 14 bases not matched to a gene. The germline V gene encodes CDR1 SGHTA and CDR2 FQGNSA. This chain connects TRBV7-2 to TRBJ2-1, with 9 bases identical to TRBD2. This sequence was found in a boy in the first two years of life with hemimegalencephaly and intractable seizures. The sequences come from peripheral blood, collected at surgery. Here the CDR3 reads CASSRKTWREGLNEQFF. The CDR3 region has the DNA TGTGCCAGCAGCCGTAAAACCTGGCGGGAGGGCCTCAATGAGCAGTTCTTC. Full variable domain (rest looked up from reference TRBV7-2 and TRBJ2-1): GAGVSQSPSNKVTEKGKDVELRCDPISGHTALYWYRQSLGQGLEFLIYFQGNSAPDKSGLPSDRFSAERTGGSVSTLTIQRTQQEDSAVYLCASSRKTWREGLNEQFFGPGTRLTVL.